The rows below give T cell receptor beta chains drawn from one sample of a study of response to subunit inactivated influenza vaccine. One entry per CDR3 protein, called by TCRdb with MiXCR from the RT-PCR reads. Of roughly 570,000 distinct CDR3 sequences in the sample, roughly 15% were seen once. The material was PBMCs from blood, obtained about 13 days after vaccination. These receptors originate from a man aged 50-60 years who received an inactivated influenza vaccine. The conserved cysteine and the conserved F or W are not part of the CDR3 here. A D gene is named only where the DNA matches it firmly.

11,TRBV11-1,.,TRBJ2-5,ASSLGESETQY
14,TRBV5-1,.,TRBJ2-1,ASSLAPESSYNEQF
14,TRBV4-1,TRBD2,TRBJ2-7,ASSREGTSASYEQY
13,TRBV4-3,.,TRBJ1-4,ASSRGSQGNEKLF
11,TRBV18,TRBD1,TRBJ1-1,ASSPETGLLAF
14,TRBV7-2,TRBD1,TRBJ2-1,ASRRTGQSSYNEQF
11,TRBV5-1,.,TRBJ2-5,ASRSSQRETQY
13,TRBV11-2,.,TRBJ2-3,ASSLEGLSRHTQY
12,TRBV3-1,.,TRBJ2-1,ASSQGTGYNEQF
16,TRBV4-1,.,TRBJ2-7,ASSQQIGRPGAIYEQY
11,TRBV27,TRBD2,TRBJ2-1,ASALSGTNEQF
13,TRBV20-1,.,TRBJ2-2,SARPTGLYTGELF
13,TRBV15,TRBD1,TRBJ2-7,ATSTGTGGVYEQY
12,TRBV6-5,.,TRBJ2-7,ASSYVDGSYEQY
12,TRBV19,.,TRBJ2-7,ASSIAGRWNEQY
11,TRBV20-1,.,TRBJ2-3,SATGGGGDTQY
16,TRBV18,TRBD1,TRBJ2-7,ASSPRSPDRGAPYEQY
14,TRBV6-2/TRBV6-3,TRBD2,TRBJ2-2,ASDRGGGPNTGELF
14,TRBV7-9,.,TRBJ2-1,ASTPFGSDSYNEQF
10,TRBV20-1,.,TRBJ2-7,SARAPTYEQY
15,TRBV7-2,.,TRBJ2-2,ASSLAPPTANTGELF
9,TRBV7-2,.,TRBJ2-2,ASSLEGELF
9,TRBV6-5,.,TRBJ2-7,ASRDLYEQY
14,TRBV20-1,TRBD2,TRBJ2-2,CARDLTSPWTGELF
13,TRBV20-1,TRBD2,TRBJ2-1,SARGGLGNRNEQF
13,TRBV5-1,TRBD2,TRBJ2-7,ASSSGASGSYEQY
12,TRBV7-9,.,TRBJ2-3,ASRGTSSTDTQY
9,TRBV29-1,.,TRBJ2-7,SVVGGYEQY
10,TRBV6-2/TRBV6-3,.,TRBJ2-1,ASRGQLNEQF
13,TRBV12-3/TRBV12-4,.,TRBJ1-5,ASSLEGEGNQPQH
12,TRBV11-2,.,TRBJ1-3,ASSPVLSGNTIY
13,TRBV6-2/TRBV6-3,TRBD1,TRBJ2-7,ASSNYRGPSYEQY
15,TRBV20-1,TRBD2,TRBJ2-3,SARSRTSGRGSDTQY
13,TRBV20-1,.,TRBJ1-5,SARGLAGLVEAQH
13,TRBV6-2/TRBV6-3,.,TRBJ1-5,ASSHSGTSNQPQH
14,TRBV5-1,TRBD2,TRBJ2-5,ASSKGLAGGWETQY
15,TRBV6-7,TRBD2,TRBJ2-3,ASSPRWTSGSADTQY
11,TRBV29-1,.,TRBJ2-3,SVDEGGTDTQY
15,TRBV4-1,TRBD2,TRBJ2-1,ASSHGETSGSYNEQF
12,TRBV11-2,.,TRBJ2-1,ASSLRLAGNEQF
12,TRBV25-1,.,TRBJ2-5,ASQPPGSKETQY
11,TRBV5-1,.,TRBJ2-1,ASSPGQLNEQF
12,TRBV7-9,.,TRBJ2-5,ASSLGGGTETQY
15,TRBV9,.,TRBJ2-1,ASSGGTWGEHYNEQF
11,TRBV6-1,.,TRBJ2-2,ASSGGYTGELF
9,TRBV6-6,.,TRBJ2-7,ASSYSREQY